What follows are 18 T cell receptor beta chains derived from one specimen sequenced in a study of regulatory T cells in long-lasting Graves disease. Investigators prepared the TCR beta libraries by applying iRepertoire HTBI primers and Arm-PCR of CDR3 regions. TCRdb called the multiplex PCR reads again in MiXCR, with one record for every CDR3 protein. The table lists some 400,000 distinct CDR3 sequences, 14% to 15% of them singletons. Time point in this sample: newly diagnosed GD, antithyroid drugs for less than 3 months. Researchers made the TCR library from RNA that was extracted from PBMCs. The same sample was also used in a study of T cells in Graves' hyperthyroidism and ophthalmopathy.

The sample was peripheral blood mononuclear cells (PBMCs), taken at new diagnosis, from a patient treated with antithyroid drugs. These receptors were taken from a woman aged 25 to 39 with Graves disease.

The J gene is TRBJ2-1, the V gene TRBV20-1, with 10 nucleotides matching TRBD2. The CDR3 loop spans 15 amino acids. The V and J ends lost 5 bases and 8 bases, in that order; junction bases with no gene match: 12. Per germline, CDR1 DFQATT and CDR2 SNEGSKA (reference sequence). The CDR3 region is CSAALPLLAGDEQFF. As DNA, the CDR3 is TGCAGTGCTGCCCTTCCCCTGCTAGCGGGAGATGAGCAGTTCTTC.

The genes are TRBV5-1 and TRBJ1-1; D may be TRBD1 (5 bases). CDR1 is SGHRS and CDR2 is YFSETQ in the germline V gene. Trimming shortened V by 0 bases and J by 8 bases, and 14 bases separated the two germline ends. The CDR3 has 14 amino acids. CDR3 in DNA: TGCGCCAGCAGCTTGGCCAGGTTGGGGGACGAAGCTTTCTTT. Its protein product is CASSLARLGDEAFF.

The chain uses TRBV18 and TRBJ2-5; maybe TRBD2 (5 bases). CDR1 is KGHSH, CDR2 LQKENI, per germline. The V gene lost 3 bases and the J gene lost 2 bases, with 13 bases spanning the gap. CDR3 length: 15 residues. The DNA for the CDR3 is TGTGCCAGCTCACCGACCCGAGGGCGTCAAGAGACCCAGTACTTC. This sequence encodes CASSPTRGRQETQYF.

There are many counts of this clonotype. This sequence joins TRBV9 and TRBJ1-6; D possibly corresponds to TRBD1 (5 bases). Germline CDR1 is SGDLS and CDR2 is YYNGEE. Deletions cut 0 bases from V and 10 bases from J, with 17 bases between. The CDR3 contains 16 residues. CDR3 in DNA: TGTGCCAGCAGCGTAGGCTCAGGGCCGGGGGGATCACCCCTCCACTTT. Translating it yields CASSVGSGPGGSPLHF.

This clonotype was recorded a few times. This chain joins TRBV4-2 and TRBJ1-5, with 10 nucleotides matching TRBD1. V lost 4 bases and J lost 7; bases outside the gene matches: 13. CDR3 length: 17 residues. Germline-derived CDR1 and CDR2 are LGHNA and YNFKEQ. CDR3 DNA: TGTGCCAGCAGCCGGATCATATCCGGGACAGGGGAGCAGCCCCAGCATTTT. It translates to CASSRIISGTGEQPQHF.

This clonotype has ten or more counts. This chain uses TRBV12-3 or TRBV12-4 with TRBJ2-5; perhaps TRBD1 as D (6 bases). CDR3 size: 14 residues. The ends were cut back, 8 bases at V and 9 bases at J, with 22 bases in the middle. DNA of the CDR3: TGTGCCAGCGGACTGGGAGAGACCAGGGGAGCCCAGTACTTC. Its protein product is CASGLGETRGAQYF.

This clonotype was seen at least ten times. V gene TRBV5-1 combines with J gene TRBJ2-3, with TRBD2 identical over 9 bases. From germline, CDR1 is SGHRS and CDR2 YFSETQ. This CDR3 comprises 14 residues. V shed 4 bases, J shed 5 bases, and the junction held 5 bases outside the gene matches. The CDR3 region has the DNA TGCGCCAGCAGCGGAGCGGGAGGTGAAGATACGCAGTATTTT. It codes for CASSGAGGEDTQYF.

This clonotype was detected ten times or more. V and J are TRBV5-6 and TRBJ1-1, with a weak D call TRBD1 (5 bases). Germline V gene data show CDR1 as SGHDT and CDR2 as YYEEEE. The CDR3 has 15 amino acids. V gave up 3 bases and J gave up 1 base, with 13 bases separating them. CDR3 DNA sequence: TGTGCCAGCAGCTCGCCCCGGGGGAGGAACACTGAAGCTTTCTTT. It translates to CASSSPRGRNTEAFF.

This clonotype was counted at least ten times. The chain couples TRBV13 to TRBJ2-3, with D perhaps TRBD2 (6 bases). The CDR3 runs 17 residues. Trimming shortened V by 0 bases and J by 2 bases, and 15 bases separated the two germline ends. Germline loops: CDR1 PRHDT, CDR2 FYEKMQ (reference sequence). CDR3 region: CASSLGVAETFTDTQYF. The CDR3 DNA reads TGTGCCAGCAGCTTAGGGGTAGCGGAAACCTTCACAGATACGCAGTATTTT.

This clonotype was seen repeatedly, ten times or more. J is TRBJ2-5 and V is TRBV6-2 or TRBV6-3; possibly TRBD1 for D (5 bases). The CDR3 contains 13 residues. V lost 2 bases and J 3 bases, leaving 7 bases between the germline ends. CDR1 and CDR2 from the germline V gene are MNHEY and SVGEGT. The CDR3 nucleotides are TGTGCCAGCAGTTACAGGGGCGAAGAGACCCAGTACTTC. Encoded protein: CASSYRGEETQYF.

In its sample, this clonotype was seen many times. The genes are TRBV20-1 and TRBJ2-5; 12 bases map to TRBD2. The CDR3 sequence is 18 residues long. J gave up 4 bases and V 3 bases, and 15 bases lay outside the gene matches. Germline V gene sequence: CDR1 DFQATT, CDR2 SNEGSKA (reference sequence). The CDR3 reads CSARPYRLAGGPRETQYF. The CDR3, as DNA: TGCAGTGCTAGGCCGTACCGCCTAGCGGGAGGGCCGAGAGAGACCCAGTACTTC.

Points on this clonotype: A single base is all that separates this from a far larger clone, so a read error is likely. The chain links TRBV3-1 to TRBJ1-2, with no clear D. Germline V gene data show CDR1 as LGHDT and CDR2 as YNNKEL (reference sequence). The CDR3 has 13 amino acids. With 4 bases removed from V and 7 bases from J, the gap between germline ends came to 13 bases. This chain's CDR3 is CASSPDFLAGYTF. The CDR3, as DNA: TGTGCCAGCAGCCCCGACTTTTTGGCTGGCTACACCTTC.

The chain couples TRBV15 to TRBJ2-5; D not resolved. The V end was cut by 5 bases, the J end by 4 bases, with 8 bases between. Germline V gene lookup returns CDR1 LNHNV and CDR2 YYDKDF (reference sequence). The CDR3 consists of 12 residues. CDR3 DNA: TGTGCCACCAGCGGAAAGGGAGAGACCCAGTACTTC. Translated, it gives CATSGKGETQYF. Supplemented by reference TRBV15 and TRBJ2-5, the full variable domain reads DAMVIQNPRYQVTQFGKPVTLSCSQTLNHNVMYWYQQKSSQAPKLLFHYYDKDFNNEADTPDNFQSRRPNTSFCFLDIRSPGLGDTAMYLCATSGKGETQYFGPGTRLLVL.

The chain has TRBV19 and TRBJ1-5; D is possibly TRBD1 (5 bases). The germline V and J ends were trimmed by 5 bases and 7 bases, with 21 bases remaining between them. The CDR3 is made up of 16 amino acids. From germline, CDR1 is LNHDA and CDR2 SQIVND (reference sequence). Here the CDR3 reads CASSYIGGRMDQPQHF. The CDR3 bases are TGTGCCAGTAGTTATATCGGGGGTCGTATGGACCAGCCCCAGCATTTT.

This clonotype came up many times. This chain links TRBV7-2 with TRBJ2-1, with D possibly matching TRBD1 (6 bases). This CDR3 spans 16 amino acids. The V end lost 3 bases, the J end lost 5 bases, and 17 bases lay between the germline ends. Germline values: CDR1 SGHTA, CDR2 FQGNSA. This CDR3 is CASSLPPGTRNNEQFF. CDR3 in DNA: TGTGCCAGCAGCTTGCCCCCCGGGACAAGAAACAATGAGCAGTTCTTC.

This clonotype was detected only a few times. The chain employs TRBV5-6 and TRBJ2-5, with 7 bases matching TRBD2. The CDR3 totals 15 residues. Germline V gene lookup returns CDR1 SGHDT and CDR2 YYEEEE. V lost 2 bases to trimming and J lost 5 bases; unmatched junction nucleotides: 9. CDR3 sequence reads: CASSFGGGPRETQYF. The CDR3 region has the DNA TGTGCCAGCAGCTTCGGGGGAGGGCCGCGCGAGACCCAGTACTTC. The whole variable domain, filled in from reference TRBV5-6 and TRBJ2-5, reads DAGVTQSPTHLIKTRGQQVTLRCSPKSGHDTVSWYQQALGQGPQFIFQYYEEEERQRGNFPDRFSGHQFPNYSSELNVNALLLGDSALYLCASSFGGGPRETQYFGPGTRLLVL.

The chain couples TRBV19 to TRBJ2-2; 7 bases fit TRBD1. The CDR3 is 15 residues long. CDR1 and CDR2 from the germline V gene are LNHDA and SQIVND (reference sequence). After removal of 6 bases from V and 4 bases from J, the junction contained 8 bases not matched to a gene. In DNA form, the CDR3 reads TGTGCCAGTAGCCGGGACAGACACGTCACCGGGGAGCTGTTTTTT. Its protein is CASSRDRHVTGELFF.

The chain has TRBV6-1 and TRBJ1-6, with 7 bases matching TRBD1. The CDR3 is 17 amino acids. Germline assignment: CDR1 MNHNS and CDR2 SASEGT. The V segment lost 3 bases and the J segment 0 bases; nucleotides outside the gene matches: 5. CDR3 nucleotides: TGTGCCAGCAGTGACCTACAGGGGAGCTCCTATAATTCACCCCTCCACTTT. As protein: CASSDLQGSSYNSPLHF.